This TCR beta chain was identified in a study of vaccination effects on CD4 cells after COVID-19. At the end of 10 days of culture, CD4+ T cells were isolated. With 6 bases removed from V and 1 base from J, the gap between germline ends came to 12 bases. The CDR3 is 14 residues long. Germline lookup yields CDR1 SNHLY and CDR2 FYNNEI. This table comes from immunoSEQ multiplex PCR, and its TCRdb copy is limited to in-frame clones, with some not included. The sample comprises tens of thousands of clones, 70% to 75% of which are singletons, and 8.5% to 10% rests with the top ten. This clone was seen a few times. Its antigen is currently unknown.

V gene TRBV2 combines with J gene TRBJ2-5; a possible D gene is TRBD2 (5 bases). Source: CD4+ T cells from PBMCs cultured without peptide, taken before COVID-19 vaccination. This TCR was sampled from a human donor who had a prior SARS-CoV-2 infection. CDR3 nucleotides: TGTGCCAGCAGCTACCTTAGCGCCCAAGAGACCCAGTACTTC. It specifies CASSYLSAQETQYF.